These 20 T cell receptor beta chains came from one sample sequenced in a study of cytomegalovirus exposure and HLA in healthy donors. Researchers ran the PCR with 60 Vbeta and 13 Jbeta primers. Generated by immunoSEQ multiplex PCR, the TCRdb table keeps only in-frame clones and is missing some. The sample shows nearly 110,000 clones, 60% to 80% of them seen only once. The sequenced sample consisted of PBMCs. Receptors were obtained from a young man in good health and CMV-seronegative.

The chain couples TRBV12-2 to TRBJ1-1; the D call in the table, TRBD1, was not verified against the DNA. TRBV12-2 is reported as a pseudogene. The CDR3 runs 12 residues. The CDR3 DNA reads as TGTGCACCCCGACCAGGGGCCACTGAAGCTTTCTTT. Residues: CAPRPGATEAFF.

In this sample, this clone turned up a few times. This chain uses TRBV5-4 with TRBJ1-4; unclear D gene. The CDR3 extends over 17 amino acids. CDR1 is SGHNT and CDR2 is YYREEE in the germline V gene (reference sequence). The germline V and J ends were trimmed by 0 bases and 0 bases, with 12 bases remaining between them. This chain's CDR3 is CASSLVGGLPTNEKLFF. The CDR3 nucleotides are TGTGCCAGCAGCTTGGTGGGAGGGCTACCAACTAATGAAAAACTGTTTTTT.

This sequence joins TRBV6-5 and TRBJ1-2; weak D call: TRBD1 (6 bases). Germline-derived CDR1 and CDR2 are MNHEY and SVGAGI. The CDR3 has 15 residues. V lost 5 bases to trimming and J lost 7 bases, with 20 bases between them. CDR3 sequence reads: CASSALRGGGSGYTF. The CDR3 nucleotides read TGTGCCAGCAGTGCCCTTCGGGGGGGCGGCAGTGGCTACACCTTC.

V usage is TRBV4-2 and J usage is TRBJ2-3, with 7 bases that match TRBD2. Germline V lookup: CDR1 LGHNA, CDR2 YNFKEQ. V shed 2 bases, J shed 10 bases, and the junction held 12 bases outside the gene matches. CDR3 length: 15 amino acids. The CDR3 loop reads CASSQREGLETPQYF. The CDR3 region has the DNA TGTGCCAGCAGCCAAAGGGAGGGTCTAGAGACCCCGCAGTATTTT.

This chain uses TRBV9 with TRBJ2-3; D gene uncertain. CDR1 is SGDLS, CDR2 YYNGEE, per germline. The CDR3 covers 15 residues. The germline V and J ends were trimmed by 0 bases and 2 bases, with 10 bases remaining between them. The CDR3 region is CASSVGNGPTDTQYF. The CDR3 DNA reads as TGTGCCAGCAGCGTAGGAAATGGGCCCACAGATACGCAGTATTTT.

This clone was seen a handful of times. At the DNA level, this CDR3 is encoded by other sequences in the same sample as well. The CDR3 bases are TGCAGCGTTCTCCCGGGGAGGGGGTCCTACGAGCAGTACTTC. It codes for CSVLPGRGSYEQYF. V usage is TRBV29-1 and J usage is TRBJ2-7; D is perhaps TRBD2 (7 bases). This CDR3 has 14 residues. V lost 5 bases and J lost 1, with 15 bases in between. Germline lookup yields CDR1 SQVTM and CDR2 ANQGSEA.

The gene calls are TRBV5-8 and TRBJ1-2; D call uncertain. Germline V gene sequence: CDR1 SGHTS, CDR2 YDEGEE. The CDR3 contains 11 residues. Trimming removed 7 bases from V and 8 bases from J, with 12 bases in between. CDR3 residues: CASAAWRGYTF. The CDR3, as DNA: TGTGCCAGCGCCGCCTGGAGGGGCTACACCTTC.

The chain is built from TRBV9 and TRBJ2-3, with D possibly TRBD2 on 5 matching bases. CDR3 length: 14 residues. Germline lookup yields CDR1 SGDLS and CDR2 YYNGEE. V dropped 3 bases and J dropped 2 bases, with 10 bases sitting between them. CDR3 coding DNA: TGTGCCAGCAGCGCCACGGGGATCACAGATACGCAGTATTTT. Translation: CASSATGITDTQYF.

The V and J genes are TRBV28 and TRBJ1-6; maybe TRBD1 (5 bases). The germline CDR1 and CDR2 sequences are MDHEN and SYDVKM. The CDR3 has 16 residues. Trimming took 4 bases from V and 9 from J, leaving 19 bases between them. This CDR3 reads CASSSRVSGYGSPLHF. Written as DNA, the CDR3 is TGTGCCAGCAGTTCAAGGGTGTCAGGGTACGGTTCACCCCTCCACTTT.

J is TRBJ2-1 and V is TRBV14, with TRBD1 matching 7 bases. The CDR3 sequence is 15 residues long. The V gene's germline CDR1 is SGHDN and CDR2 FVKESK. V shed 1 base and J 8 bases; nucleotides not matched to a gene: 8. DNA of the CDR3: TGTGCCAGCAGCCAAGGCCGATACAGGGGCTATGAGCAGTTCTTC. Translation gives CASSQGRYRGYEQFF.

This clone was seen once. The chain couples TRBV6-5 to TRBJ2-2; the D gene is possibly TRBD1 (6 bases). Germline CDR1 MNHEY, CDR2 SVGAGI. Trimming pared 5 bases from V and 8 bases from J, leaving 15 bases between. The CDR3 has 14 amino acids. This chain's CDR3 is CASSPTRGKGELFF. CDR3 DNA sequence: TGTGCCAGCAGTCCCACCAGGGGCAAGGGGGAGCTGTTTTTT.

The chain recombines TRBV7-9 with TRBJ2-7; 9 nucleotides align to TRBD1. The germline CDR1 and CDR2 sequences are SEHNR and FQNEAQ (reference sequence). The CDR3 covers 14 residues. The ends lost 5 bases at V and 4 bases at J; junction bases unmatched: 6. This CDR3 is CASSQPGQGYEQYF. For the CDR3, the DNA is TGTGCCAGCAGCCAACCGGGACAGGGTTACGAGCAGTACTTC.

The chain couples TRBV6-5 to TRBJ1-5; tentative D call: TRBD1 (6 bases). The CDR3 spans 15 residues. Germline V gives CDR1 MNHEY, CDR2 SVGAGI. V was clipped by 4 bases and J by 3 bases, with 13 bases between them. The CDR3 loop is CASSSHGQPNQPQHF. Written as DNA, the CDR3 is TGTGCCAGCAGTTCCCATGGACAGCCCAATCAGCCCCAGCATTTT.

This clone was detected a few times. The chain recombines TRBV5-6 with TRBJ2-6; the D is unclear. Germline CDR1 and CDR2: SGHDT and YYEEEE. The CDR3 spans 16 residues. V gave up 0 bases and J gave up 0 bases, with 7 bases separating them. The CDR3 is CASSLDSSSGANVLTF. The CDR3 DNA follows: TGTGCCAGCAGCTTGGACAGCAGCTCTGGGGCCAACGTCCTGACTTTC.

This chain joins TRBV7-7 and TRBJ2-2; TRBD1 aligns across 8 bases. The length of the CDR3 is 15 residues. J lost 1 base, V lost 5 bases, and 3 bases had no gene match. The germline V gene encodes CDR1 SSHAT and CDR2 FNYEAQ (reference sequence). CDR3 in amino acids: CASSQGTGNTGELFF. In DNA form, the CDR3 reads TGTGCCAGCAGCCAGGGGACAGGGAACACCGGGGAGCTGTTTTTT.

The CDR3 here is CSAPFGNEQFF. The CDR3 DNA is TGCAGTGCTCCGTTCGGCAATGAGCAGTTCTTC. This chain uses TRBV20-1 with TRBJ2-1; D call uncertain. The V end was cut by 5 bases, the J end by 6 bases, with 8 bases between. The germline V gene encodes CDR1 DFQATT and CDR2 SNEGSKA (reference sequence). The CDR3 totals 11 residues.

The chain couples TRBV25-1 to TRBJ2-7, with a possible D match to TRBD1 (6 bases). CDR1 is MGHDK and CDR2 is SYGVNS in the germline V gene. The CDR3 consists of 17 residues. Trimming cost V 4 bases and J 3 bases, with 22 bases left between them. The DNA of the CDR3 is TGTGCCAGCAGTGGTACAGGGCGAAGGTTTGTATTCTACGAGCAGTACTTC. The encoded protein is CASSGTGRRFVFYEQYF.

The CDR3 sequence is CASIRTGGRHEQYF. The CDR3 nucleotides read TGTGCCAGCATCCGGACAGGGGGGAGACACGAGCAGTACTTC. The chain joins TRBV6-1 to TRBJ2-7; 10 positions match TRBD1. The CDR3 runs to 14 residues. J gave up 5 bases and V 7 bases, and 8 bases lay outside the gene matches. CDR1 is MNHNS and CDR2 is SASEGT in the germline V gene.

The chain is built from TRBV28 and TRBJ1-6, with TRBD1 as a possible D gene (5 bases). Germline loops: CDR1 MDHEN, CDR2 SYDVKM. This CDR3 is 13 amino acids long. With 10 bases removed from V and 7 bases from J, the gap between germline ends came to 14 bases. This CDR3 is CANRRGENSPLHF. Here the CDR3 DNA reads TGTGCCAACCGACGGGGGGAAAATTCACCCCTCCACTTT.

This chain links TRBV5-4 with TRBJ1-4, with a weak D call TRBD1 (6 bases). CDR1 SGHNT and CDR2 YYREEE come from the germline V gene (reference sequence). With 8 bases removed from V and 1 base from J, the gap between germline ends came to 18 bases. The CDR3 extends over 16 amino acids. In DNA form, the CDR3 reads TGTGCCAGTTCAGGGGACCCAAAACAAACTAATGAAAAACTGTTTTTT. Its protein is CASSGDPKQTNEKLFF.